This T cell receptor (beta chain) originates from a study of blood T cell repertoires in COVID-19 (dated by TCRdb to 2020 to 2022). The study in broad terms: Samples from collaborators originated in the United States, Italy and Spain and spanned both the acute and convalescent phases of COVID-19. The material from the prospective study consisted of cDNA or gDNA derived from T cells, B-cell-depleted T cells, or PBMCs. The dataset comprised deeply sampled blood TCRbeta repertoires from subjects exposed to, actively infected with, or recovered from COVID-19. A freely available public database, intended as a resource for researchers studying the immune response to SARS-CoV-2, is where the repertoires were released. The samples were drawn from the first 160 participants of the ongoing ImmuneRACE study and from over 950 subjects provided by 6 global collaborators. The sample metadata nearly always contained a de-identified subject ID, COVID-19 status, age in years and sex. Where available, HLA class I and class II types were taken from metadata supplied by the sample provider and were not determined by assay-based typing.

Overall study results and their limits: The quantity of clinical and demographic metadata differed by source and by participant and was supplied without curation.

Details on this clone: Its antigen is not yet known. One base away there is no much larger clone; base qualities are not given.

TCRbeta CDR3 regions were amplified from genomic DNA by means of the immunoSEQ Assay, a bias-controlled multiplex PCR. As for the original processing: Within the assay, amplification of reference gene primers was used to estimate how many nucleated cells each sample contained. To quantify the absolute abundance of each unique TCRbeta CDR3 rearrangement, sequence reads were collapsed and filtered. For each sample, productive Simpson clonality was calculated as the square root of Simpson's diversity index over productive rearrangements. TCRdb stores this immuneACCESS table with in-frame sequences only. Part of the clones is absent; in the studies checked, under half of the shortfall reflects unresolved V genes, and no reason is known for the rest. D and trimming come from the DNA, and the V and J calls and clone size come from that table. For this sample there are 300,000 to 450,000 clones; roughly 86% appear just once. About 1.5% of the sample belongs to the ten largest clones.

In the prospective study, participants were about 18 to 100 years old, resided in fewer than 25 geographic areas of the United States, and were enrolled through a virtual design. To assign participants to cohorts, the prospective study relied on clinical history that participants themselves reported in a screening survey and a study questionnaire. Recovered participants in ImmuneRACE Cohort 3 were defined by two consecutive negative NP/OP PCR tests, clearance by a healthcare professional, or resolution of symptoms. In the prospective study, whole blood, serum and a nasopharyngeal or oropharyngeal swab were collected from each participant by mobile phlebotomists. Participants in the prospective study had the option to provide additional blood draws and questionnaires over a roughly 2-month period. Blood samples from the prospective study were shipped frozen or at room temperature prior to DNA extraction.

CDR1 and CDR2 (SGHNT, YENEEA) derive from the germline V gene. The CDR3 runs 12 amino acids, cysteine and phenylalanine included. Here the CDR3 DNA is all that survives: 36 bases in frame from base 1. Between the V and J ends, shortened by 4 bases and 6 bases respectively, the junction contains 10 bases. The sequence is built from TRBV11-3 and TRBJ2-7; perhaps TRBD1 is the D gene, with 6 bases matching. This receptor was taken from a man aged 25 to 40 who had recovered from COVID-19. Sequenced material: PBMCs or T cells enriched from blood (not recorded which). The CDR3: CASSSGDGEQYF. The nucleotides are TGTGCCAGCAGCTCAGGGGACGGCGAGCAGTACTTC. Joined to the reference TRBV11-3 and TRBJ2-7 proteins, this CDR3 gives the full variable domain: EAGVVQSPRYKIIEKKQPVAFWCNPISGHNTLYWYLQNLGQGPELLIRYENEEAVDDSQLPKDRFSAERLKGVDSTLKIQPAELGDSAVYLCASSSGDGEQYFGPGTRLTVT.